This paragraph covers one T cell receptor (beta chain) sequence. Its antigen is currently unknown. The data are from a study of a mutant IDH1 vaccine in newly diagnosed glioma. Study context: Former treatment meant radiotherapy, temozolomide, or both; the majority had gotten both.

TCRdb's table, derived via immunoSEQ multiplex PCR, lists solely in-frame clones and lacks some. This sample carries 60,000 or so clones, about 80% of them seen once, and the ten largest clones take approximately 3%. Documented time point: week 5, during vaccination. In every dose of vaccine, 300 ug of mutant IDH1 20-mer peptide was given alongside topical imiquimod. Diagnosis in the donors showed new WHO grade 3 or 4 astrocytomas that were IDH1-mutant and ATRX-lost. The V and J ends lost 7 bases and 7 bases respectively, with 16 bases between them. This CDR3 has 13 residues. Germline values: CDR1 MNHEY, CDR2 SVGAGI.

The V gene is TRBV6-5, the J gene TRBJ1-2, with unresolved D. The starting material was PBMCs, obtained from a glioma patient whose treatment included an IDH1 peptide vaccine. The receptor comes from a woman younger than 30 with glioma. Some clones in this sample may be carry-over from other donors' samples. The CDR3 here is CASTDPGLSGYTF. The DNA of the CDR3 is TGTGCCAGCACCGATCCCGGGTTGTCTGGCTACACCTTC.